The clone carrying this T cell receptor (beta chain) came up once. The sample originates from a study of T cell clones after liver transplantation. Study-wide background: Liver transplant recipients had immunosuppression withdrawal attempted within 2 years. TCRbeta sequencing after a pre-transplant mixed lymphocyte reaction identified graft-donor-reactive clones, later tracked in post-transplant blood. Subjects received no induction therapy and standard immunosuppression until randomization at 12-24 months post-transplant. Apart from a few HCV-positive recipients, transplants were for non-autoimmune, non-viral reasons.

The table came from immunoSEQ multiplex PCR; TCRdb's copy has only in-frame clones and leaves some out. This sample yields about 45,000 clones, of which around 84% are seen a single time; 2% to 2.5% belongs to the top ten. J gave up 6 bases and V 1 base, and 12 bases lay outside the gene matches. The CDR3 is 17 amino acids. Germline assignment: CDR1 SGHTA and CDR2 FQGNSA. The sequenced sample was CD4+ T cells from blood, obtained 24 months after liver transplant. V usage is TRBV7-2 and J usage is TRBJ2-3; 8 bases are shared with TRBD2. The sequence derives from a human patient who received a liver transplant. The T cells may come from the graft donor. The CDR3: CASSLVGSGAPGDTQYF. The CDR3, as DNA: TGTGCCAGCAGCTTAGTTGGTAGCGGGGCGCCGGGGGATACGCAGTATTTT.